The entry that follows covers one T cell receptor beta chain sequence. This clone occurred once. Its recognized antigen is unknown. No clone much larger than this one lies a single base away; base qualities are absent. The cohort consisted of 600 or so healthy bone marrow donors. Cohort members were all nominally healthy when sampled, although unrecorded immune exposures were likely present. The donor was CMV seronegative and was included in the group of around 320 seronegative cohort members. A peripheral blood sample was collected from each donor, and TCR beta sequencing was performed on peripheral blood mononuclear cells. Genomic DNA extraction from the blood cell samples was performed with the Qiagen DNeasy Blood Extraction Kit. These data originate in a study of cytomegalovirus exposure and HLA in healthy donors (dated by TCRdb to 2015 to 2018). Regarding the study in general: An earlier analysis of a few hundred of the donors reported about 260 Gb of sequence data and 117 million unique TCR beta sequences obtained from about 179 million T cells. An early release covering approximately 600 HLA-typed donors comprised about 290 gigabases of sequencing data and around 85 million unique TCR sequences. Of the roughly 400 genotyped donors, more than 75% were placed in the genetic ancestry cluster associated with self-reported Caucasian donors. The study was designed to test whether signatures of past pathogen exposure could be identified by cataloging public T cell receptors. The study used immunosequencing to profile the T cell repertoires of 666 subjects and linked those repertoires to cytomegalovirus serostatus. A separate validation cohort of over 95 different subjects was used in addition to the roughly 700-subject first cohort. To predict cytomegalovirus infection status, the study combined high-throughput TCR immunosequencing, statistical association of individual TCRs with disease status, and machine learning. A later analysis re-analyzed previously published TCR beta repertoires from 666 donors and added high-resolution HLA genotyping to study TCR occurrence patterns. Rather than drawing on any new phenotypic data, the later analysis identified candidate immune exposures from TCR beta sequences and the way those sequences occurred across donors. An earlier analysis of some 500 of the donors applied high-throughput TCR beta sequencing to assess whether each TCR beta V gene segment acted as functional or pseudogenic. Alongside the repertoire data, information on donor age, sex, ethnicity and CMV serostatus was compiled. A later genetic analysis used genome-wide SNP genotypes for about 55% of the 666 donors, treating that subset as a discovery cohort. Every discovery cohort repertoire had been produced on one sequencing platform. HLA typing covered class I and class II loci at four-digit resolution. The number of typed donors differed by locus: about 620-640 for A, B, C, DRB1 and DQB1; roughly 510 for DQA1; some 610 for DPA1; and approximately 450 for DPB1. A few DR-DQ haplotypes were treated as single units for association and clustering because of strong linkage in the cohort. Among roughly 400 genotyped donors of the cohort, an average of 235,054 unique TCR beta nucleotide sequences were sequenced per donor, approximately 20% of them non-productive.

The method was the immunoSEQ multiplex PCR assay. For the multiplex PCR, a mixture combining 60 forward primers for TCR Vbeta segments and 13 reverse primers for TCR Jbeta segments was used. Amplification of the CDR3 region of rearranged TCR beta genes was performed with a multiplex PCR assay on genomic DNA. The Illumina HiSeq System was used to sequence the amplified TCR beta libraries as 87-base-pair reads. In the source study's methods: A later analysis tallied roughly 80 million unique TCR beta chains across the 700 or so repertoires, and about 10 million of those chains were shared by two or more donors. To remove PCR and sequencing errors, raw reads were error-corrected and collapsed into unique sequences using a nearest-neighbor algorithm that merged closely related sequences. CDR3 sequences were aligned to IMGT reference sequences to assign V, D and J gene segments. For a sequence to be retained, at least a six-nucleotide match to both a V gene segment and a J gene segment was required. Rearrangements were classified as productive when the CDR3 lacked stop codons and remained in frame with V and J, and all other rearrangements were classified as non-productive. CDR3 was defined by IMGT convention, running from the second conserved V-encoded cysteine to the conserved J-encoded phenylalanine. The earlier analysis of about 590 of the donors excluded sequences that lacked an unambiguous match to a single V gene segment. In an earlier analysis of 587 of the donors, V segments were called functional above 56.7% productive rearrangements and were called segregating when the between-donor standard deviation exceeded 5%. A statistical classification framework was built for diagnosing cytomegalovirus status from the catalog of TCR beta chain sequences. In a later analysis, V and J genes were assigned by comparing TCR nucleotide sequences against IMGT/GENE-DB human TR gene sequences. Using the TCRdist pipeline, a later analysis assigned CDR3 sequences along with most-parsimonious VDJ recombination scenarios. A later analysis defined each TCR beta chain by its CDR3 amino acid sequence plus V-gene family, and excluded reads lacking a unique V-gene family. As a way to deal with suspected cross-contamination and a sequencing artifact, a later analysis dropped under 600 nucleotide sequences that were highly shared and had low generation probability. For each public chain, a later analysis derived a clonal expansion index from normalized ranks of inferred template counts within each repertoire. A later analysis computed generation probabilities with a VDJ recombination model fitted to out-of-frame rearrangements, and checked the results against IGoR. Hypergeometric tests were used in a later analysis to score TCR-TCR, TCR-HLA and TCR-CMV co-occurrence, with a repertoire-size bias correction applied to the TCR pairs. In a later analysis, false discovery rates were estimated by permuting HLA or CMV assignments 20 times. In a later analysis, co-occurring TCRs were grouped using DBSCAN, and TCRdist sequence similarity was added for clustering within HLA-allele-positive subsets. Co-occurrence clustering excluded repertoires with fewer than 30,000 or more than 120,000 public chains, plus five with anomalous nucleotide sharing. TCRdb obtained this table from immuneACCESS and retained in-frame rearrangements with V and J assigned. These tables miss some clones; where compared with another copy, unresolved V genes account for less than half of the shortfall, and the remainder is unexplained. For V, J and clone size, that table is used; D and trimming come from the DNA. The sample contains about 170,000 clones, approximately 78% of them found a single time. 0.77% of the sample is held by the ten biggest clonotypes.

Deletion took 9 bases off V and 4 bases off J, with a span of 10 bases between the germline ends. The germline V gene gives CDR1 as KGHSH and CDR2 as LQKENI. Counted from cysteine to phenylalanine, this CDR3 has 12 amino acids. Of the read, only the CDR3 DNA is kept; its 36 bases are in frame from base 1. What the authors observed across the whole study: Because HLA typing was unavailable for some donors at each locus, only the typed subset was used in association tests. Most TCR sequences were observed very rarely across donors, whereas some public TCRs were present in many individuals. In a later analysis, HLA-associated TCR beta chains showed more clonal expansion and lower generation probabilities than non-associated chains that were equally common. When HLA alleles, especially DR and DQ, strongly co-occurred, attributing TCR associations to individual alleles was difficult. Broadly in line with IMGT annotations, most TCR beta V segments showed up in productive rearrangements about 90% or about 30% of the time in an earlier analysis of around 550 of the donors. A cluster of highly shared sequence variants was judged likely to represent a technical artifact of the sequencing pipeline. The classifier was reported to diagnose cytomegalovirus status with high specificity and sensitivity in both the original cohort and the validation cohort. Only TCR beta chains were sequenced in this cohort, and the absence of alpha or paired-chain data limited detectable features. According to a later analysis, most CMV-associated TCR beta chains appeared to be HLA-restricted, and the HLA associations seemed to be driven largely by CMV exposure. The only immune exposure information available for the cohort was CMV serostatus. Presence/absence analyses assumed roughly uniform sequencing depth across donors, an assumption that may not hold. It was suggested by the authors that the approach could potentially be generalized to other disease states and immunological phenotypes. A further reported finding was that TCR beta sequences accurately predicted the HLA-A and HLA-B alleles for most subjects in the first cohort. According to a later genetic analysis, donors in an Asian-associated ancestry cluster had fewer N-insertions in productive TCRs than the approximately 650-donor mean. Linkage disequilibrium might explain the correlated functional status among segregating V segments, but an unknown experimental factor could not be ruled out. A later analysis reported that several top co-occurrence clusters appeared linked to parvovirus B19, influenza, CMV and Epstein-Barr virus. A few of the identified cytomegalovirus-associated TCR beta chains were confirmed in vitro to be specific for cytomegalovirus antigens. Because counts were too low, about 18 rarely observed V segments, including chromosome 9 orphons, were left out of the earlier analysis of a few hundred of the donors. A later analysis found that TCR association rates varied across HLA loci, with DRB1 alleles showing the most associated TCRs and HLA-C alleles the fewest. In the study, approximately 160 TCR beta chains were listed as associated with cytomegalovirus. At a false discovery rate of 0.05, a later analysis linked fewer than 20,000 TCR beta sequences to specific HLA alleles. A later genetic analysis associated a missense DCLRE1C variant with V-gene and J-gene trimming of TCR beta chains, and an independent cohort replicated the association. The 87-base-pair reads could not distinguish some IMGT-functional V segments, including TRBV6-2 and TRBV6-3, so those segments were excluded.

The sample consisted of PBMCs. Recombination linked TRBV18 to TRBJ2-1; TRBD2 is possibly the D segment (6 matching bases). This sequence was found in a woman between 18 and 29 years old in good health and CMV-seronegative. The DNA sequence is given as TGTGCCAGTCGCGGGGTTTACAATGAGCAGTTCTTC. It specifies CASRGVYNEQFF.